Sequencing of this T cell receptor beta chain was carried out in a study of spatial heterogeneity in lung cancer (dated by TCRdb to between 2018 and 2020). A note on the overall study: Beta-chain transcripts were consistently detected in greater numbers than alpha-chain transcripts, which likely reflects a higher abundance of beta-chain transcripts. In tumor regions, TCR transcript counts showed a strong correlation with a T cell transcriptional module score from matched bulk RNA-seq. In the raw uncorrected reads, each unique combination of TCR and UMI appeared more than ten times on average. The study quantitatively compared TCR alpha and beta repertoires across multiple tumor regions, matched nontumor lung and blood in non-small cell lung cancer. Nonsynonymous mutation counts, determined by whole-exome sequencing of tumor tissue, were related to features of the TCR repertoire. At surgery, both alpha and beta chains were TCR-sequenced in around 240 tumor regions, approximately 64 matched nontumor lung samples and around 50 PBMC samples.

The time point tag for this specimen amounts to: sample taken at primary tumor resection. Samples were obtained from 70 to 85 patients with early-stage, untreated non-small cell lung cancer from the lung TRACERx cohort. Without any cell sorting, TCR sequencing was performed on whole RNA extracted either from tumor and nontumor lung tissue or from cryopreserved PBMC samples. A patient was chosen for TCR sequencing only when enough RNA was available from at least two tumor regions. Before being selected, tumor and adjacent nontumor lung specimens were reviewed by a lung pathologist. This clonotype was counted ten times or more. No cognate antigen has been identified for it. Qualities for individual bases were not recorded, and no much larger clone is one base off. This beta chain is an unintended read in a library built for alpha chains; its size means little. Overall study results and their limits: Confirming at a functional level the hypothesis that regional TCRs recognize regional mutations was considered to require additional single-cell paired TCR alpha and beta sequencing. Estimated TCR-seq coverage of tumor T cells was only 7% to 8.5% for alpha chains and about 12% for beta chains. The tumor nonsynonymous mutation count correlated with the number of expanded intratumoral alpha and beta TCRs. The count of ubiquitous expanded TCRs correlated with the count of ubiquitous nonsynonymous mutations, and the count of regional expanded TCRs correlated with the count of regional nonsynonymous mutations.

The CDR3 spans 16 residues, from the cysteine through the phenylalanine. The read is trimmed to its CDR3 DNA, 48 bases read in frame from base 1. V is pruned by 8 bases and J by 1 base, leaving 6 bases of the junction without a gene match. Reading the germline V gene gives CDR1 WSHSY and CDR2 SAAADI. The library was made by 5' RACE. The listed sequencing device is NextSeq 500. In the TCR library protocol, a unique molecular identifier was attached to each TCR cDNA molecule so that PCR and sequencing errors could be corrected. On the study's bioinformatics: Decombinator tools were used for TCR identification, UMI-based error correction and CDR3 extraction. Expanded TCRs were defined as those above a frequency of 2 per 1,000, corresponding to the top 1% of the tumor frequency distribution. Expanded tumor TCRs were classed as regional if statistically deemed absent (corrected P<0.05) from at least one tumor region, otherwise ubiquitous. Renyi diversity was computed with the R vegan package after each repertoire had been subsampled 100 times to 5,000 TCRs. CDR3 similarity networks were built from amino acid triplet string-kernel similarity, with CDR3s being connected when pairwise similarity was above 0.82. TCRdb took the public reads, trimmed them with fastp at Q25, ran MiXCR for clone calling and kept in-frame beta chains. Each CDR3 protein appears once, grouped with its most common genes and DNA. The V and J calls here are based on TCRdb, not the publication. The table for this sample lists 11,000 to 15,000 distinct CDR3 sequences; approximately 4.5% of them were counted only once. The ten top clones hold approximately 20% of the sample.

The receptor was derived from a female donor with early-stage non-small cell lung cancer. The sample here was lung tumor tissue, taken at surgery. Here the chain combines TRBV10-2 and TRBJ2-6; TRBD1 matches 9 bases in the middle. The DNA sequence is given as TGCGCCAGCTCGGGACAGGGCGGGTCTGGGGCCAACGTCCTGACTTTC. Its translation is CASSGQGGSGANVLTF.